Presented here are 22 T cell receptor beta chains from one specimen sequenced in a study of cytomegalovirus exposure and HLA in healthy donors. Amplification used 60 Vbeta primers and 13 Jbeta primers. TCRdb's copy holds only in-frame clones and misses some; the assay was immunoSEQ multiplex PCR. The table has 130,000 to 150,000 clones, 60% to 85% seen once. Sequencing was performed on PBMCs. The receptor source for this set is a man aged 18 to 29 in good health and CMV-seronegative.

The chain joins TRBV2 to TRBJ2-7; tentatively, D is TRBD1 (6 bases). V lost 8 bases and J lost 2, with 16 bases in between. The germline CDR1 and CDR2 sequences are SNHLY and FYNNEI. This CDR3 region has 14 residues. This chain's CDR3 is CASAGVLHAYEQYF. CDR3 nucleotides: TGTGCCAGCGCAGGGGTCTTACACGCCTACGAGCAGTACTTC. The complete variable domain, with remaining parts taken from reference TRBV2 and TRBJ2-7, reads EPEVTQTPSHQVTQMGQEVILRCVPISNHLYFYWYRQILGQKVEFLVSFYNNEISEKSEIFDDQFSVERPDGSNFTLKIRSTKLEDSAMYFCASAGVLHAYEQYFGPGTRLTVT.

The chain couples TRBV5-1 to TRBJ2-7, with D perhaps TRBD1 (6 bases). The V and J ends lost 3 bases and 7 bases respectively, with 17 bases between them. Germline V lookup: CDR1 SGHRS, CDR2 YFSETQ. The CDR3 runs to 14 residues. The CDR3 nucleotides are TGCGCCAGCAGCTCGGACCCAGGGGTGGTGGAGCAGTACTTC. It yields the protein CASSSDPGVVEQYF.

In nucleotides, the CDR3 is TGTGCCTGGACCGGCAGTGGGCACTATGGCTACACCTTC. Translated, it gives CAWTGSGHYGYTF. The gene calls are TRBV30 and TRBJ1-2; D not certain. CDR1 is GTSNPN and CDR2 is SVGIG in the germline V gene (reference sequence). The CDR3 covers 13 residues. The V and J ends lost 4 bases and 3 bases respectively, with 12 bases between them.

This clone was counted between two and nine times. The CDR3 protein is CATSRDHQYEQYF. Written as DNA, the CDR3 is TGTGCCACCAGCAGAGATCACCAGTACGAGCAGTACTTC. This chain joins TRBV15 and TRBJ2-7, with D uncertain. Per the germline V gene, CDR1 is LNHNV and CDR2 is YYDKDF (reference sequence). The V end lost 0 bases, the J end lost 4 bases, and 7 bases lay between the germline ends. The CDR3 runs 13 residues. The full variable domain, rest sourced from reference TRBV15 and TRBJ2-7, is DAMVIQNPRYQVTQFGKPVTLSCSQTLNHNVMYWYQQKSSQAPKLLFHYYDKDFNNEADTPDNFQSRRPNTSFCFLDIRSPGLGDTAMYLCATSRDHQYEQYFGPGTRLTVT.

This sequence joins TRBV18 and TRBJ2-5; no definite D call. Deletions cut 4 bases from V and 5 bases from J, with 8 bases between. The CDR3 length is 12 residues. The germline V gene encodes CDR1 KGHSH and CDR2 LQKENI. CDR3 in DNA: TGTGCCAGCTCACTATATACTGAGACCCAGTACTTC. As protein: CASSLYTETQYF.

The gene calls are TRBV30 and TRBJ2-7, with 12 bases lining up with TRBD1. CDR1 and CDR2 from the germline V gene are GTSNPN and SVGIG (reference sequence). This CDR3 is built from 16 residues. The trim removed 0 bases at V and 4 bases at J, leaving 7 bases unmatched. The CDR3 loop reads CAWSVLPGQGAYEQYF. The CDR3 region has the DNA TGTGCCTGGAGTGTTCTCCCGGGACAGGGGGCATACGAGCAGTACTTC.

This chain uses TRBV11-3 with TRBJ2-2; 11 nucleotides align to TRBD2. Germline-derived CDR1 and CDR2 are SGHNT and YENEEA. The V segment lost 8 bases and the J segment 3 bases; nucleotides outside the gene matches: 8. This CDR3 comprises 16 residues. DNA for the CDR3: TGTGCCAGCGCCCACATAGCGGGGGGGGACACCGGGGAGCTGTTTTTT. This translates into CASAHIAGGDTGELFF.

The genes are TRBV7-6 and TRBJ2-1; 8 bases are a match to TRBD2. With 5 bases clipped from V and 8 bases from J, the junction kept 5 bases outside the gene matches. Germline CDR1 reads SGHVS; CDR2 reads FNYEAQ. This CDR3 is built from 13 residues. The CDR3 DNA sequence: TGTGCCAGCAGCCCGCGCGGGGGGTATGAGCAGTTCTTC. Translation: CASSPRGGYEQFF.

The genes are TRBV9 and TRBJ1-2; possible D gene TRBD1, 5 bases. The CDR3 extends over 15 amino acids. CDR1 and CDR2 from the germline V gene are SGDLS and YYNGEE. With 0 bases removed from V and 3 bases from J, the gap between germline ends came to 12 bases. The CDR3 reads CASSVGRDNDYGYTF. The CDR3, as DNA: TGTGCCAGCAGCGTAGGCAGGGATAATGACTATGGCTACACCTTC.

This chain uses TRBV7-2 with TRBJ1-6, with unresolved D. The length of the CDR3 is 16 residues. CDR1 SGHTA and CDR2 FQGNSA come from the germline V gene. Trimming shortened V by 2 bases and J by 10 bases, and 18 bases separated the two germline ends. The CDR3 sequence is CASSLIGLGKDSPLHF. CDR3 coding DNA: TGTGCCAGCAGCTTAATAGGACTGGGGAAGGACTCACCCCTCCACTTT.

The chain carries TRBV19 and TRBJ1-1; perhaps TRBD1 as D (6 bases). Trimming removed 1 base from V and 6 bases from J, with 15 bases in between. Germline V CDR1 and CDR2: LNHDA, SQIVND (reference sequence). CDR3 length: 15 residues. This CDR3 reads CASSIVFRDTSEAFF. The CDR3 DNA reads as TGTGCCAGTAGTATAGTATTCCGGGACACCTCTGAAGCTTTCTTT.

The chain recombines TRBV7-9 with TRBJ1-5, with 9 bases identical to TRBD1. The CDR3 length is 14 residues. Trimming took 4 bases from V and 4 from J; bases not matched to a gene: 2. Germline CDR1 SEHNR, CDR2 FQNEAQ (reference sequence). The CDR3 sequence is CASSSGTGNQPQHF. Here the CDR3 DNA reads TGTGCCAGCAGCTCCGGGACAGGGAATCAGCCCCAGCATTTT.

This chain joins TRBV7-9 and TRBJ1-2, with 8 bases lining up with TRBD1. With V trimmed by 3 bases and J by 0 bases, 6 bases remained unmatched. The germline V gene encodes CDR1 SEHNR and CDR2 FQNEAQ (reference sequence). CDR3 length equals 16 residues. The chain's CDR3 is CASSFPGQDSNYGYTF. DNA for the CDR3: TGTGCCAGCAGCTTCCCGGGACAGGACTCTAACTATGGCTACACCTTC.

The rearrangement joins TRBV11-2 to TRBJ2-3; TRBD1 is a possible D gene (6 bases). V lost 4 bases, J lost 4 bases, and 18 bases lay in between. There are 16 residues in the CDR3. CDR1 is SGHAT and CDR2 is FQNNGV in the germline V gene. CDR3 coding DNA: TGTGCCAGCAGCTCGCCCGCAGGGGTTCAGTCAGATACGCAGTATTTT. Residues: CASSSPAGVQSDTQYF.

The rearrangement joins TRBV25-1 to TRBJ2-1, with a possible D match to TRBD2 (7 bases). Trimming stripped 4 bases from V and 7 bases from J, with 14 bases between. The CDR3 contains 14 residues. Germline-derived CDR1 and CDR2 are MGHDK and SYGVNS. CDR3 nucleotides: TGTGCCAGCAGTGGTGGGGGGGCCGCAAATGAGCAGTTCTTC. Translation: CASSGGGAANEQFF.

The rearrangement uses TRBV19 and TRBJ2-2; 7 nucleotides align to TRBD1. Trimming took 1 base from V and 2 from J; bases not matched to a gene: 4. Germline CDR1 is LNHDA and CDR2 is SQIVND (reference sequence). CDR3 size: 16 residues. The DNA for the CDR3 is TGTGCCAGTAGTATAGGTGGGACAGCAAACACCGGGGAGCTGTTTTTT. As protein: CASSIGGTANTGELFF. Complete variable domain (other parts from reference TRBV19 and TRBJ2-2): DGGITQSPKYLFRKEGQNVTLSCEQNLNHDAMYWYRQDPGQGLRLIYYSQIVNDFQKGDIAEGYSVSREKKESFPLTVTSAQKNPTAFYLCASSIGGTANTGELFFGEGSRLTVL.

As DNA, the CDR3 is TGCGCCAGCAGCGCTGAACCCGGGGCCTACAATGAGCAGTTCTTC. This codes for CASSAEPGAYNEQFF. V usage is TRBV4-3 and J usage is TRBJ2-1, with a tentative D call TRBD2 (5 bases). Trimming took 5 bases from V and 2 from J, leaving 13 bases between them. Germline CDR1 and CDR2: LGHNA and YSLEER. This CDR3 is 15 amino acids long.

This clone was seen a handful of times. V is TRBV10-3 and J is TRBJ2-2; D is uncertain. This CDR3 has 12 amino acids. V shed 10 bases and J shed 2 bases, with 8 bases lying between them. Germline CDR1 is ENHRY and CDR2 is SYGVKD. The CDR3 DNA sequence: TGTGCCACCCAGGCAAACACCGGGGAGCTGTTTTTT. Residues: CATQANTGELFF.

The chain couples TRBV13 to TRBJ2-1; 7 nucleotides align to TRBD1. The CDR3 length is 16 residues. The germline CDR1 and CDR2 sequences are PRHDT and FYEKMQ (reference sequence). Trimming at V came to 5 bases and at J to 4 bases, leaving 11 bases not matched to a gene. The CDR3 DNA sequence: TGTGCCAGCAGCCCTGGACAGGTGGGTTTTTACAATGAGCAGTTCTTC. Translating it yields CASSPGQVGFYNEQFF. The full variable domain, its missing parts supplied by reference TRBV13 and TRBJ2-1, is AAGVIQSPRHLIKEKRETATLKCYPIPRHDTVYWYQQGPGQDPQFLISFYEKMQSDKGSIPDRFSAQQFSDYHSELNMSSLELGDSALYFCASSPGQVGFYNEQFFGPGTRLTVL.

V and J are TRBV6-6 and TRBJ1-2, with D possibly matching TRBD1 (5 bases). Germline V gene lookup returns CDR1 MNHNY and CDR2 SVGAGI (reference sequence). Trimming took 3 bases from V and 7 from J, leaving 15 bases between them. The CDR3 has 14 residues. The CDR3 DNA reads as TGTGCCAGCAGTTATACGGACGGAGGGGTTGGCTACACCTTC. It specifies CASSYTDGGVGYTF.

This clone was detected only a few times. The J gene is TRBJ1-1, the V gene TRBV19; D is possibly TRBD1 (6 bases). The CDR3 has 13 residues. Germline lookup yields CDR1 LNHDA and CDR2 SQIVND (reference sequence). V lost 8 bases and J lost 0, with 10 bases in between. The CDR3 here is CASGQRLNTEAFF. In DNA form, the CDR3 reads TGTGCCAGTGGACAGAGACTGAACACTGAAGCTTTCTTT.

This rearrangement joins TRBV5-1 to TRBJ1-1, with TRBD1 as a possible D gene (6 bases). CDR3 length: 13 amino acids. Trimming took off 4 bases at V and 1 base at J, with 8 bases between the two ends. Germline CDR1 SGHRS, CDR2 YFSETQ. In DNA form, the CDR3 reads TGCGCCAGCAGCACACAGGGGAACACTGAAGCTTTCTTT. Translated, it gives CASSTQGNTEAFF.